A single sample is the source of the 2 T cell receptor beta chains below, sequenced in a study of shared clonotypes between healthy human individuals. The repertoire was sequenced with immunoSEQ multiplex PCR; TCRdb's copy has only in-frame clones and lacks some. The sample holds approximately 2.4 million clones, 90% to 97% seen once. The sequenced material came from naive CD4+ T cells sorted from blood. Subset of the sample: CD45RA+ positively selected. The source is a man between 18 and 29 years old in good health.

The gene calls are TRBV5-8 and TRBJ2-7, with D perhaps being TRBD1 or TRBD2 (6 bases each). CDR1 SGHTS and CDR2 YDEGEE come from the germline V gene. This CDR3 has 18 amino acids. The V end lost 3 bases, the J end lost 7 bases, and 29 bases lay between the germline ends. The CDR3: CASSSRGLRDRRLGEQYF. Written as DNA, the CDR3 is TGTGCCAGCAGCTCCCGGGGGCTAAGGGACCGCCGGTTGGGGGAGCAGTACTTC.

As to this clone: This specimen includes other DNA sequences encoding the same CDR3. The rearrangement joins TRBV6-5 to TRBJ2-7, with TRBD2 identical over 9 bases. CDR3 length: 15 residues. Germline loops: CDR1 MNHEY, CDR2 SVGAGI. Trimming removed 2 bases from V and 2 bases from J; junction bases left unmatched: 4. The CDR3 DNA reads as TGTGCCAGCAGTTACAAGCGGGGGGACCCCTACGAGCAGTACTTC. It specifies CASSYKRGDPYEQYF.